Below are 32 T cell receptor beta chains sequenced from a single sample in a study of blood T cell repertoires in COVID-19. Assay: immunoSEQ multiplex PCR; the TCRdb copy retains only in-frame clones and omits some. The top ten hold 3.8% of the sample, which has 100,000 or so clones, approximately 85% seen once. Sample: peripheral blood. The origin of the receptors is a man in his sixties with acute or convalescent COVID-19.

The genes are TRBV15 and TRBJ2-7; TRBD2 agrees at 13 bases. This CDR3 comprises 17 residues. Germline CDR1 reads LNHNV; CDR2 reads YYDKDF (reference sequence). J was trimmed by 0 bases and V by 0 bases; bases with no gene match: 2. CDR3 region: CATSRDRLAGGSYEQYF. CDR3 DNA: TGTGCCACCAGCAGAGATCGACTAGCGGGAGGCTCCTACGAGCAGTACTTC.

This sequence joins TRBV3-1 (or the pseudogene TRBV3-2) and TRBJ2-7; 8 bases line up with TRBD2. Germline V gives CDR1 LGHDT, CDR2 YNNKEL (reference sequence). V lost 8 bases, J lost 7 bases, and 7 bases stayed unmatched. This CDR3 has 12 residues. CDR3 nucleotides: TGTGCCAGCGTCGGGGGGGCGAGGGAGCAGTACTTC. This translates into CASVGGAREQYF.

The genes are TRBV2 and TRBJ2-1; weak D call: TRBD1 (5 bases). The CDR3 extends over 15 amino acids. The ends were cut back, 2 bases at V and 8 bases at J, with 16 bases in the middle. Germline values: CDR1 SNHLY, CDR2 FYNNEI. The chain's CDR3 is CASSESFSGAHEQFF. The DNA for the CDR3 is TGTGCCAGCAGTGAAAGTTTCTCTGGGGCGCATGAGCAGTTCTTC.

The chain couples TRBV9 to TRBJ2-7; D gene unclear. CDR3 length: 14 residues. The V end lost 0 bases, the J end lost 4 bases, and 11 bases lay between the germline ends. Germline V CDR1 and CDR2: SGDLS, YYNGEE. As DNA, the CDR3 is TGTGCCAGCAGCGTAGCTACCGGAGCATACGAGCAGTACTTC. This translates into CASSVATGAYEQYF.

This clone has a single count. V and J are TRBV3-1 (or the pseudogene TRBV3-2) and TRBJ2-3; TRBD2 matches at 7 bases. There are 16 residues in the CDR3. Germline lookup yields CDR1 LGHDT and CDR2 YNNKEL (reference sequence). Trimming removed 4 bases from V and 1 base from J; junction bases left unmatched: 8. CDR3 loop: CASSLRTSWGTDTQYF. The CDR3 nucleotides read TGTGCCAGCAGCCTCCGGACTAGTTGGGGCACAGATACGCAGTATTTT.

The chain combines TRBV27 with TRBJ1-6; 7 bases map to TRBD1. V lost 4 bases and J lost 6; bases outside the gene matches: 6. CDR1 and CDR2 (germline): MNHEY, SMNVEV (reference sequence). This CDR3 comprises 15 residues. CDR3 sequence: CASSSRQGLNSPLHF. The CDR3 bases are TGTGCCAGCAGTTCCCGACAGGGCCTTAATTCACCCCTCCACTTT.

This rearrangement joins TRBV2 to TRBJ1-1, with D possibly TRBD1 on 5 matching bases. Trimming removed 0 bases from V and 4 bases from J, with 15 bases in between. Per germline, CDR1 SNHLY and CDR2 FYNNEI. CDR3 length: 16 amino acids. The CDR3 bases are TGTGCCAGCAGTGAAGCGGCAGGGCAGCTAACCACTGAAGCTTTCTTT. It codes for CASSEAAGQLTTEAFF.

The J gene is TRBJ2-3, the V gene TRBV4-3; 8 bases fit TRBD2. The germline V gene has CDR1 LGHNA and CDR2 YSLEER. The CDR3 covers 17 residues. Trimming removed 5 bases from V and 2 bases from J; junction bases left unmatched: 12. The CDR3 DNA reads TGCGCCAGCAGCTTAGGAGGGGCGGGGGGCACCACAGATACGCAGTATTTT. The encoded protein is CASSLGGAGGTTDTQYF.

The V gene is TRBV10-3, the J gene TRBJ1-3; 7 nucleotides align to TRBD1. V lost 11 bases and J lost 2; bases outside the gene matches: 12. Germline lookup yields CDR1 ENHRY and CDR2 SYGVKD. The CDR3 has 15 amino acids. The CDR3 DNA is TGTGCCTCGGACCCCCCGACAGGGCCTGGAAACACCATATATTTT. This gives the protein CASDPPTGPGNTIYF.

The V gene is TRBV5-5, the J gene TRBJ1-5; D remains ambiguous. Germline assignment: CDR1 SGHKS and CDR2 YYEKEE (reference sequence). The CDR3 consists of 15 residues. V lost 0 bases and J 0 bases, leaving 7 bases between the germline ends. In nucleotides, the CDR3 is TGTGCCAGCAGCTTGGCCGGGTATAGCAATCAGCCCCAGCATTTT. It is translated as CASSLAGYSNQPQHF.

J is TRBJ2-1 and V is TRBV11-2; D may be TRBD1 (7 bases). This CDR3 has 17 residues. Looked up from germline, CDR1 is SGHAT and CDR2 is FQNNGV. V lost 0 bases and J lost 4, with 16 bases in between. The CDR3 DNA is TGTGCCAGCAGCTTAGATCGGGTCAGGGGGGCTTACAATGAGCAGTTCTTC. This translates into CASSLDRVRGAYNEQFF.

The chain joins TRBV30 to TRBJ2-3; 16 positions match TRBD2. The V segment lost 3 bases and the J segment 9 bases; nucleotides outside the gene matches: 9. Germline V CDR1 and CDR2: GTSNPN, SVGIG (reference sequence). This CDR3 comprises 16 residues. CDR3 in amino acids: CAWSGTSGRAMGTQYF. In DNA, the CDR3 is TGTGCCTGGAGCGGGACTAGCGGGAGGGCGATGGGCACGCAGTATTTT.

The genes are TRBV9 and TRBJ2-5; 13 bases agree with TRBD2. From germline, CDR1 is SGDLS and CDR2 YYNGEE. The CDR3 runs to 16 residues. V dropped 4 bases and J dropped 2; count of bases not matched to a gene: 5. The CDR3 region has the DNA TGTGCCAGCAGCCCGGGACTAGCGGGGATACAAGAGACCCAGTACTTC. Translation gives CASSPGLAGIQETQYF.

A single count supports this clone. The genes are TRBV6-5 and TRBJ1-1, with 7 bases fitting TRBD1. Germline assignment: CDR1 MNHEY and CDR2 SVGAGI. Trimming removed 8 bases from V and 1 base from J; junction bases left unmatched: 4. The CDR3 totals 13 residues. CDR3: CASAGTANTEAFF. CDR3 in DNA: TGTGCCAGCGCCGGGACAGCGAACACTGAAGCTTTCTTT.

This clone was picked up a small number of times. The chain joins TRBV6-6 to TRBJ2-7; 12 nucleotides align to TRBD2. J gave up 5 bases and V 6 bases, and 20 bases lay outside the gene matches. The CDR3 is 19 residues long. Germline V CDR1 and CDR2: MNHNY, SVGAGI (reference sequence). CDR3 DNA: TGTGCCAGCAGACGACTCGGGGCTAGCGGGAGGGAGATGGTCCACGAGCAGTACTTC. Translated: CASRRLGASGREMVHEQYF.

The chain couples TRBV27 to TRBJ2-7; TRBD1 aligns across 11 bases. The CDR3 has 16 amino acids. Per germline, CDR1 MNHEY and CDR2 SMNVEV (reference sequence). V lost 5 bases, J lost 2 bases, and 8 bases stayed unmatched. The CDR3 DNA follows: TGTGCCAGCAGTGGACAGGGGGCGCGGGGGGCCTACGAGCAGTACTTC. Protein product: CASSGQGARGAYEQYF.

The chain joins TRBV7-6 to TRBJ2-1; D ambiguous. Germline CDR1 SGHVS, CDR2 FNYEAQ. This CDR3 region has 12 residues. Deletions cut 1 base from V and 8 bases from J, with 6 bases between. The CDR3 region has the DNA TGTGCCAGCAGCTTAGGACGGGATGAGCAGTTCTTC. Amino acid sequence: CASSLGRDEQFF.

This rearrangement joins TRBV12-3 or TRBV12-4 to TRBJ1-1, with a weak D call TRBD1 (5 bases). V dropped 5 bases and J dropped 7 bases, with 8 bases sitting between them. CDR3 length: 11 amino acids. CDR3 in DNA: TGTGCCAGCAGTCTAAGGGGTGAAGCTTTCTTT. Translation: CASSLRGEAFF.

This sequence joins TRBV30 and TRBJ2-7; D perhaps matches TRBD2 (5 bases). This CDR3 region has 14 residues. The V and J ends lost 2 bases and 0 bases respectively, with 11 bases between them. CDR1 is GTSNPN and CDR2 is SVGIG in the germline V gene (reference sequence). CDR3 in amino acids: CAWSRTLTSYEQYF. The DNA for the CDR3 is TGTGCCTGGAGTAGGACTCTTACCTCCTACGAGCAGTACTTC.

This clone was seen a few times. The chain combines TRBV19 with TRBJ2-3; D is uncertain. V gave up 5 bases and J gave up 2 bases, with 8 bases separating them. Germline lookup yields CDR1 LNHDA and CDR2 SQIVND (reference sequence). CDR3 length equals 13 residues. The CDR3 sequence is CASSYTITDTQYF. The DNA of the CDR3 is TGTGCCAGTAGTTACACCATCACAGATACGCAGTATTTT.

The V and J genes are TRBV4-1 and TRBJ2-5, with D perhaps TRBD1 (6 bases). This CDR3 has 15 residues. Germline V gene lookup returns CDR1 MGHRA and CDR2 YSYEKL. Trimming took 0 bases from V and 7 from J, leaving 15 bases between them. The CDR3: CASSQEGTSKGTQYF. The CDR3 bases are TGCGCCAGCAGCCAAGAAGGGACAAGTAAAGGGACCCAGTACTTC.

This chain links TRBV7-9 with TRBJ1-4; 7 positions agree with TRBD1. V shed 5 bases and J 7 bases; nucleotides not matched to a gene: 10. The CDR3 length is 15 residues. In germline, CDR1 is SEHNR, CDR2 FQNEAQ (reference sequence). The CDR3 here is CASSTGTAGAEKLFF. DNA for the CDR3: TGTGCCAGCAGCACCGGGACAGCAGGCGCTGAAAAACTGTTTTTT.

The chain joins TRBV7-2 to TRBJ1-5; D gene ambiguous. Germline lookup yields CDR1 SGHTA and CDR2 FQGNSA. V lost 5 bases, J lost 4 bases, and 12 bases lay in between. There are 14 residues in the CDR3. CDR3 region: CASSPGRWNQPQHF. CDR3 sequence (DNA): TGTGCCAGCAGCCCTGGCCGATGGAATCAGCCCCAGCATTTT. Full variable domain (missing parts from reference TRBV7-2 and TRBJ1-5): GAGVSQSPSNKVTEKGKDVELRCDPISGHTALYWYRQSLGQGLEFLIYFQGNSAPDKSGLPSDRFSAERTGGSVSTLTIQRTQQEDSAVYLCASSPGRWNQPQHFGDGTRLSIL.

This sequence joins TRBV15 and TRBJ2-7, with 7 positions matching TRBD2. V lost 1 base to trimming and J lost 6 bases; unmatched junction nucleotides: 9. The germline V gene encodes CDR1 LNHNV and CDR2 YYDKDF (reference sequence). The CDR3 covers 15 residues. CDR3: CATSRVLAGVAEQYF. For the CDR3, the DNA is TGTGCCACCAGCAGAGTTTTGGCGGGAGTTGCCGAGCAGTACTTC.

The chain carries TRBV24-1 and TRBJ1-3, with D possibly TRBD1 on 6 matching bases. With 0 bases removed from V and 4 bases from J, the gap between germline ends came to 12 bases. The CDR3 runs 16 residues. Germline-derived CDR1 and CDR2 are KGHDR and SFDVKD. The CDR3 protein is CATSDLIRGYGNTIYF. DNA for the CDR3: TGTGCCACCAGTGATTTGATTAGGGGGTACGGAAACACCATATATTTT.

The V and J genes are TRBV3-1 (or the pseudogene TRBV3-2) and TRBJ2-1; 7 bases are a match to TRBD2. Germline V gene data show CDR1 as LGHDT and CDR2 as YNNKEL (reference sequence). With V trimmed by 9 bases and J by 0 bases, 11 bases remained unmatched. The CDR3 runs 16 residues. The CDR3 sequence: CARDTSAPSSYNEQFF. As DNA, the CDR3 is TGTGCCAGGGACACTAGCGCCCCTAGCTCCTACAATGAGCAGTTCTTC.

The rearrangement uses TRBV5-1 and TRBJ2-1; 11 bases fit TRBD2. The CDR3 length is 16 residues. J was trimmed by 6 bases and V by 4 bases; bases with no gene match: 9. Germline V CDR1 and CDR2: SGHRS, YFSETQ. The CDR3 DNA follows: TGCGCCAGCAGCACCTATAGCGGGGGGGCCTTCAATGAGCAGTTCTTC. It codes for CASSTYSGGAFNEQFF.

This chain joins TRBV29-1 and TRBJ2-7; TRBD2 matches 11 bases. This CDR3 contains 13 residues. The V gene end was trimmed by 7 bases and the J gene end by 11 bases; junction bases not matched to a gene: 13. CDR1 and CDR2 (germline): SQVTM, ANQGSEA. CDR3 region: CSARGTSGASEYF. DNA of the CDR3: TGCAGCGCCCGAGGGACTAGCGGAGCTAGTGAGTACTTC.

The chain employs TRBV19 and TRBJ2-2; 7 positions match TRBD2. The CDR3 length is 14 residues. Germline assignment: CDR1 LNHDA and CDR2 SQIVND (reference sequence). V gave up 5 bases and J gave up 2 bases; unmatched junction bases: 2. In DNA, the CDR3 is TGTGCCAGTAGTGCGGGAGATAACACCGGGGAGCTGTTTTTT. It codes for CASSAGDNTGELFF. The whole variable domain, remainder taken from reference TRBV19 and TRBJ2-2, is DGGITQSPKYLFRKEGQNVTLSCEQNLNHDAMYWYRQDPGQGLRLIYYSQIVNDFQKGDIAEGYSVSREKKESFPLTVTSAQKNPTAFYLCASSAGDNTGELFFGEGSRLTVL.

The table lists this clone with a few counts. J is TRBJ1-6 and V is TRBV11-2, with D possibly being TRBD1 (6 bases). Germline V CDR1 and CDR2: SGHAT, FQNNGV. CDR3 length equals 16 residues. Trimming stripped 5 bases from V and 2 bases from J, with 13 bases between. DNA for the CDR3: TGTGCCAGCAGCCACAACAGGGCTACCTATAATTCACCCCTCCACTTT. Amino acid sequence: CASSHNRATYNSPLHF.

This chain uses TRBV6-1 with TRBJ2-1; TRBD2 is a possible D gene (5 bases). The V and J ends lost 3 bases and 7 bases respectively, with 13 bases between them. The CDR3 has 14 residues. Germline loops: CDR1 MNHNS, CDR2 SASEGT. In DNA, the CDR3 is TGTGCCAGCAGTGATGTGCTAGCTGGGAATGAGCAGTTCTTC. It codes for CASSDVLAGNEQFF.

This clone has just a few counts. J is TRBJ1-6 and V is TRBV3-1 (or the pseudogene TRBV3-2); the match to TRBD1 covers 8 bases. The V and J ends lost 4 bases and 4 bases, in that order; junction bases with no gene match: 3. The CDR3 covers 15 residues. Germline CDR1 reads LGHDT; CDR2 reads YNNKEL (reference sequence). CDR3 in amino acids: CASSPRQGYNSPLHF. The CDR3 DNA reads as TGTGCCAGCAGCCCCAGACAGGGGTATAATTCACCCCTCCACTTT.